Ten or more counts support the clone carrying this T cell receptor (beta chain). TCR beta VDJ combinations and CDR3 sequences were profiled from genomic DNA. TCRdb reprocessed the reads with MiXCR, giving one entry per CDR3 protein. The sample lists about 150,000 distinct CDR3 sequences; over 50% were seen once. The data belong to a study of CD8+CD57+ T cells in acquired aplastic anemia. Study details: Sorted cells (CD4+ and CD8+) yielded DNA amounts that averaged roughly 3.2 ug.

The CDR3 totals 20 residues. CDR1 is DFQATT and CDR2 is SNEGSKA in the germline V gene (reference sequence). The J segment lost 6 bases and the V segment lost 4 bases, leaving 26 bases of the junction unmatched. The authors sequenced patients whose flow cytometry had shown CD8+CD57+ cell expansion. Patients had received no therapy at the time of blood sampling. The chain employs TRBV20-1 and TRBJ1-5, with 8 bases fitting TRBD1. Sequencing was performed on sorted CD4+, CD8+, or CD8+CD57+ T cells (not recorded which) from PBMCs. This sequence originates from a human donor with aplastic anemia. CDR3 nucleotide sequence: TGCAGTGCTACGACGGAGCCGGTTGACAGGGGCCTAATCTTTATTCAGCCCCAGCATTTT. Its protein is CSATTEPVDRGLIFIQPQHF.